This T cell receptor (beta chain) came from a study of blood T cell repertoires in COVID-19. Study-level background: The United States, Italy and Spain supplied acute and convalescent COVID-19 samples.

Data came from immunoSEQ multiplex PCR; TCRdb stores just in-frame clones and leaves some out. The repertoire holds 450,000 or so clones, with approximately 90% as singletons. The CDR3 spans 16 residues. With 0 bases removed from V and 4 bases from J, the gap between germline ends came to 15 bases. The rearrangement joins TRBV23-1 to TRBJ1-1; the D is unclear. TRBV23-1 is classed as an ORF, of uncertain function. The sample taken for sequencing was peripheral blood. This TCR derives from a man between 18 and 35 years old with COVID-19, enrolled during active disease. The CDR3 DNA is TGCGCCAGCAGTCAATCTTTTGCGGCGCGGGGCACTGAAGCTTTCTTT. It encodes CASSQSFAARGTEAFF.